This is a list of T cell receptor beta chains from one sample in a study of shared clonotypes between healthy human individuals. Sequencing was performed with immunoSEQ multiplex PCR; in TCRdb, only in-frame clones are kept and a portion is missing. The data show approximately 700,000 clones, approximately 73% seen once. Sequencing was done on a sample of memory CD4+ T cells sorted from blood. Receptors originate from a woman under 40 in good health. Each CDR3 is given with its conserved first and last residue. Each record gives: clone size, V gene, D gene, J gene, CDR3 DNA, CDR3 protein. D genes are given only for firm matches. A clone size is listed for some rows: how often the clone was seen (once, few, many), or a class if it is expanded.

NA	TRBV6-1	TRBD1	TRBJ1-2	TGTGCCAGCCCTGGACAGGGAGGGAATAACTATGGCTACACCTTC	CASPGQGGNNYGYTF
NA	TRBV5-1	NA	TRBJ2-3	TGCGCCAGCAGCTTAGGGGACCTCCGAGCAGATACGCAGTATTTT	CASSLGDLRADTQYF
NA	TRBV7-3	TRBD1	TRBJ1-2	TGTGCCAGCAGCCTCCGGCCGGGACAGGGGCTCGATGGCTACACCTTC	CASSLRPGQGLDGYTF
NA	TRBV19	NA	TRBJ2-1	TGTGCCAGTAGTATAGTGGCGGTGAGCTCCTACAATGAGCAGTTCTTC	CASSIVAVSSYNEQFF
NA	TRBV2	NA	TRBJ1-1	TGTGCCAGCTCAGGACAGAAGAACACTGAAGCTTTCTTT	CASSGQKNTEAFF
NA	TRBV2	NA	TRBJ2-2	TGTGCCAGCAGCCACAGGGGACTAAACACCGGGGAGCTGTTTTTT	CASSHRGLNTGELFF
NA	TRBV25-1	TRBD2	TRBJ2-1	TGTGCCAGCAGTGGGACTAGCGGGAGAATTGGTGAGCAGTTCTTC	CASSGTSGRIGEQFF
NA	TRBV5-1	TRBD2	TRBJ2-1	TGCGCCAGCAGCTTGTCACTAGCGGGGTACAATGAGCAGTTCTTC	CASSLSLAGYNEQFF
once	TRBV4-2	NA	TRBJ2-3	TGTGCCAGCAGCCAAGAGATCAGAGATACGCAGTATTTT	CASSQEIRDTQYF
NA	TRBV7-9	NA	TRBJ1-2	TGTGCCAGCAGCTTAGTACAGGCAACTAACTATGGCTACACCTTC	CASSLVQATNYGYTF
NA	TRBV2	TRBD1	TRBJ2-7	TGTGCCAGCAGAGCGGACAGGGCTACCTACGAGCAGTACTTC	CASRADRATYEQYF
NA	TRBV7-9	NA	TRBJ2-3	TGTGCCAGCAGCTTAAAACTATTGACAGATACGCAGTATTTT	CASSLKLLTDTQYF
NA	TRBV27	NA	TRBJ2-6	TGTGCCAGCAGTTTAGGTGGTGGGGCCAACGTCCTGACTTTC	CASSLGGGANVLTF
few	TRBV6-6	NA	TRBJ2-4	TGTGCCAGCAGCTCTCAATTGGGTACCAAAAACATTCAGTACTTC	CASSSQLGTKNIQYF
NA	TRBV27	NA	TRBJ1-5	TGTGCCAGCAGTGGGCAGGTCAATCAGCCCCAGCATTTT	CASSGQVNQPQHF
many	TRBV6-5	NA	TRBJ1-1	TGTGCCAGCAGTTACTCGGGCAGGGACACTGAAGCTTTCTTT	CASSYSGRDTEAFF
once	TRBV7-6	NA	TRBJ1-3	TGTGCCAGCAGCCGACTGGACAGATACTCTGGAAACACCATATATTTT	CASSRLDRYSGNTIYF
NA	TRBV18	NA	TRBJ2-7	TGTGCCAGCTCAACCGGGACGAGCCCCTACGAGCAGTACTTC	CASSTGTSPYEQYF
NA	TRBV29-1	TRBD2	TRBJ2-5	TGCAGCATCCGACTAGCGGGAATGGAGACCCAGTACTTC	CSIRLAGMETQYF
few	TRBV19	TRBD1	TRBJ2-1	TGTGCCAGTAATACAGGGGTCTACAATGAGCAGTTCTTC	CASNTGVYNEQFF
once	TRBV4-2	NA	TRBJ2-7	TGTGCCAGCAGCCAAGATATTGGGACACCCTACGAGCAGTACTTC	CASSQDIGTPYEQYF
NA	TRBV7-9	NA	TRBJ2-4	TGTGCCAGCAGCACTGGATTCGGGAACATTCAGTACTTC	CASSTGFGNIQYF
NA	TRBV2	NA	TRBJ1-2	TGTGCCAGCAGTGAAGCGGGGGGGAACTATGGCTACACCTTC	CASSEAGGNYGYTF
NA	TRBV7-8	NA	TRBJ2-7	TGTGCCAGCAGCTTAGCGGACTCTCCGAGGGAGCAGTACTTC	CASSLADSPREQYF
NA	TRBV5-1	TRBD2	TRBJ2-3	TGCGCCAGCAGCCCGACGGTCCTAGCGGGAGCGGATACGCAGTATTTT	CASSPTVLAGADTQYF
NA	TRBV11-3	NA	TRBJ2-5	TGTGCCAGCAGCTTTCAAGGGGAAGAGACCCAGTACTTC	CASSFQGEETQYF
NA	TRBV28	NA	TRBJ2-7	TGTGCCAGCAGAGATAGCAGGGGATGGGGCTACGAGCAGTACTTC	CASRDSRGWGYEQYF
NA	TRBV28	NA	TRBJ2-7	TGTGCCAGCAGTTTACACATGGGAGTTTACGAGCAGTACTTC	CASSLHMGVYEQYF
NA	TRBV6-1	TRBD1	TRBJ1-5	TGTGCCAGCAGTGGACAGGGAGGTCAGCCCCAGCATTTT	CASSGQGGQPQHF
NA	TRBV11-3	NA	TRBJ2-1	TGTGCCAGCAGCTTAGGCGAATCCTACAATGAGCAGTTCTTC	CASSLGESYNEQFF
NA	TRBV28	NA	TRBJ2-4	TGTGCCAGCAGTTTAGAGGGACACTTAGCCAAAAACATTCAGTACTTC	CASSLEGHLAKNIQYF